These T cell receptor beta chains were read from a single sample in a study of PD-1 blockade in classical Hodgkin lymphoma. Produced via immunoSEQ multiplex PCR; TCRdb's table is partial and in-frame only. The table lists some 17,000 clones, just under 85% of them singletons. The source material was peripheral blood mononuclear cells (PBMCs). The source is a human donor with classical Hodgkin lymphoma. Each CDR3 is given with its conserved first and last residue. Fields, in order: D gene, J gene, clone size, V gene, CDR3 DNA, CDR3 protein. The D gene is left open where the match is weak. Clone sizes are given selectively: once, few, many, or a class where the clone is expanded.

NA	TRBJ1-1	few	TRBV5-6	TGTGCCAGCAGCTTGTCATTTAATGAAGCTTTCTTT	CASSLSFNEAFF
TRBD2	TRBJ2-3	NA	TRBV7-3	TGTGCCAGCAGCTTAGTGGGACTAGCGGGCACAGATACGCAGTATTTT	CASSLVGLAGTDTQYF
NA	TRBJ2-5	NA	TRBV2	TGTGCCAGCAGTGAATCGGCCGGGTACCAAGAGACCCAGTACTTC	CASSESAGYQETQYF
TRBD2	TRBJ2-5	NA	TRBV2	TGTGCCAGCATTTTACTAGCGGGTGAAGAGACCCAGTACTTC	CASILLAGEETQYF
NA	TRBJ1-1	NA	TRBV5-1	TGCGCCAGCAGCAACCTTGGAACAGAGGGCACTGAAGCTTTCTTT	CASSNLGTEGTEAFF
NA	TRBJ2-1	NA	TRBV15	TGTGCCACCAGCAGACGATTTGCCGGGACTCGCATGGATGAGCAGTTCTTC	CATSRRFAGTRMDEQFF
NA	TRBJ2-3	NA	TRBV11-3	TGTGCCAGCAGCTTAGGTACCTGGCCTGGCGGAGTGGGGGCGCAGTATTTT	CASSLGTWPGGVGAQYF
TRBD2	TRBJ2-1	NA	TRBV7-2	TGTGCCAGCAGCTTACTGGGACTAGCGGGAGGCTATGGGCAGTTCTTC	CASSLLGLAGGYGQFF
TRBD1	TRBJ2-5	once	TRBV6-1	TGTGCCAGCAGTGAAGGGGACAGGGGGACCCAGTACTTC	CASSEGDRGTQYF
TRBD1	TRBJ2-1	NA	TRBV9	TGTGCCAGCAGCGTAGGATCCGGGACAGATGTGACTTGGCAGTTCTTC	CASSVGSGTDVTWQFF
NA	TRBJ2-3	NA	TRBV2	TGTGCCAGCAGCTGGGACTCAGATACGCAGTATTTT	CASSWDSDTQYF